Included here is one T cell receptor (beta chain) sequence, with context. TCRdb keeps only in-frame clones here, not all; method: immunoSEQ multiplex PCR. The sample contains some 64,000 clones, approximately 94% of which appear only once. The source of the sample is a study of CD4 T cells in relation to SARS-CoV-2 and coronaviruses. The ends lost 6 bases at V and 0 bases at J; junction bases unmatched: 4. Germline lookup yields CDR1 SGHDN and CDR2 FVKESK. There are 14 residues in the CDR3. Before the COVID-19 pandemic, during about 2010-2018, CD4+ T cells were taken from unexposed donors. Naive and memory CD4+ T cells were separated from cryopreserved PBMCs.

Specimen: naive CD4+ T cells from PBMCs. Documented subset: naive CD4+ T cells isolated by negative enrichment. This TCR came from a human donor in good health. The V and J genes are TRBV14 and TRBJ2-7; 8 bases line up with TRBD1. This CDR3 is CASSLQGASYEQYF. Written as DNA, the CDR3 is TGTGCCAGCAGTCTGCAGGGGGCCTCCTACGAGCAGTACTTC.